These 3 T cell receptor beta chains were sequenced from one sample in a study of T-cell memory formation after mild COVID-19. TCRdb reprocessed the 5' RACE reads with MiXCR, giving one entry per CDR3 protein. This repertoire shows hundreds of thousands of distinct CDR3 sequences, 20% found once; its top ten account for 7.5% to 10%. Material for sequencing was PBMCs or a T cell subset sorted from them (not recorded which). All receptors come from an adult woman who had mild COVID-19 (a few samples of this study predate the infection). Cell type and time point are not known.

This clonotype was recorded a few times. V is TRBV12-3 or TRBV12-4 and J is TRBJ1-2; the D gene is possibly TRBD1 (5 bases). The CDR3 is made up of 12 amino acids. The CDR3: CASGTLNYGYTF. The CDR3 DNA sequence: TGTGCGTCTGGGACTCTTAACTATGGCTACACCTTC.

This clonotype was seen a few times. The chain has TRBV4-2 and TRBJ1-5; no definite D call. The CDR3 contains 13 residues. Trimming left V 0 bases short and J 5 bases short, with 5 bases between. Germline V lookup: CDR1 LGHNA, CDR2 YNFKEQ. This CDR3 reads CASSQDLYQPQHF. The CDR3 DNA reads TGTGCCAGCAGCCAAGATCTCTATCAGCCCCAGCATTTT.

This clonotype was counted a few times. The gene calls are TRBV13 and TRBJ2-3; D is uncertain. This CDR3 comprises 13 residues. Germline lookup yields CDR1 PRHDT and CDR2 FYEKMQ (reference sequence). V was pared by 6 bases and J by 2 bases, with 9 bases between. CDR3 amino acids: CASRDGVTDTQYF. CDR3 DNA sequence: TGTGCCAGCAGGGATGGGGTCACAGATACGCAGTATTTT.